This entry concerns a single TCR beta chain. These data are taken from a study of T cells after yellow fever vaccination. CDR3 size: 15 residues. From germline, CDR1 is DFQATT and CDR2 SNEGSKA (reference sequence). Germline trimming cut 1 base from V and 5 bases from J; bases unmatched to any gene: 7. Universal primer sites and UMIs were introduced during 5'RACE template-switching synthesis of TCR cDNA. A single record per CDR3 protein comes from TCRdb applying MiXCR to the 5' RACE reads. The sample shows about 320,000 distinct CDR3 sequences, around 4.3% of them seen only once. This TCR came from a man between 18 and 35 years old who received the YFV17D yellow fever vaccine. The chain employs TRBV20-1 and TRBJ2-1, with 8 bases that match TRBD2. The sample was PBMCs, taken 15 days after the yellow fever booster vaccination. For the CDR3, the DNA is TGCAGTGCTAGAGGTCTCAGCGGGGGTAACAATGAGCAGTTCTTC. It specifies CSARGLSGGNNEQFF.